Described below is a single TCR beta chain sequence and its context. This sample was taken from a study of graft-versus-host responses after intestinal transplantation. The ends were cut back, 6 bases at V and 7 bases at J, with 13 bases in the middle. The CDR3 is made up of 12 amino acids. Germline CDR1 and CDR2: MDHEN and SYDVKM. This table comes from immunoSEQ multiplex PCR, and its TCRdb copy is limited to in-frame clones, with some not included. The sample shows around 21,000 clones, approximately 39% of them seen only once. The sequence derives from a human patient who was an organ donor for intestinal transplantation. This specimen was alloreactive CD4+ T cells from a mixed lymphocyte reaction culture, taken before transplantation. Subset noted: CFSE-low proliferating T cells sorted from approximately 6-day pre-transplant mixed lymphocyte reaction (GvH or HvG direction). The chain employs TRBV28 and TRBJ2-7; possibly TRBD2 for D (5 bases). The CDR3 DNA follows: TGTGCCAGCAGAGCGGTCTTCGGGGAGCAGTACTTC. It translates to CASRAVFGEQYF.